Following are 15 T cell receptor beta chains from one sample sequenced in a study of blood T cell repertoires in COVID-19. Some clones are missing from TCRdb's copy, which holds only in-frame ones; the method was immunoSEQ multiplex PCR. The sample shows more than 100,000 clones, about 80% of them seen only once. Source material: peripheral blood. The source is a woman between 45 and 65 years old with acute or convalescent COVID-19.

In this sample, this clone turned up a few times. The rearrangement uses TRBV9 and TRBJ1-2; perhaps TRBD1 as D (6 bases). Germline V gives CDR1 SGDLS, CDR2 YYNGEE. Trimming cost V 4 bases and J 2 bases, with 18 bases left between them. The CDR3 runs to 16 residues. CDR3 sequence: CASSPGGGNLNYGYTF. The DNA of the CDR3 is TGTGCCAGCAGCCCGGGGGGGGGCAATCTCAACTATGGCTACACCTTC. Variable domain in full (rest from reference TRBV9 and TRBJ1-2): DSGVTQTPKHLITATGQRVTLRCSPRSGDLSVYWYQQSLDQGLQFLIQYYNGEERAKGNILERFSAQQFPDLHSELNLSSLELGDSALYFCASSPGGGNLNYGYTFGSGTRLTVV.

The genes are TRBV29-1 and TRBJ2-3; TRBD2 agrees at 8 bases. Germline V gene lookup returns CDR1 SQVTM and CDR2 ANQGSEA. The CDR3 extends over 15 amino acids. Trimming removed 0 bases from V and 2 bases from J; junction bases left unmatched: 4. Here the CDR3 DNA reads TGCAGCGTTGAAGAACGGGGGGGATTCACAGATACGCAGTATTTT. Its translation is CSVEERGGFTDTQYF.

The chain employs TRBV19 and TRBJ1-5; 7 bases are a match to TRBD1. CDR3 length equals 18 residues. After removal of 1 base from V and 4 bases from J, the junction contained 13 bases not matched to a gene. Germline CDR1 LNHDA, CDR2 SQIVND (reference sequence). CDR3 loop: CASSIGILEGAGNQPQHF. In DNA, the CDR3 is TGTGCCAGTAGTATAGGTATTTTGGAGGGGGCAGGAAATCAGCCCCAGCATTTT.

The chain carries TRBV2 and TRBJ1-4; 8 bases are shared with TRBD1. Per the germline V gene, CDR1 is SNHLY and CDR2 is FYNNEI. This CDR3 has 13 amino acids. V dropped 8 bases and J dropped 10; count of bases not matched to a gene: 9. The DNA of the CDR3 is TGTGCCAGCCTCGACAGGGGATTGGGAAAACTGTTTTTT. Its protein product is CASLDRGLGKLFF. Together with reference TRBV2 and TRBJ1-4, the CDR3 gives the full variable domain: EPEVTQTPSHQVTQMGQEVILRCVPISNHLYFYWYRQILGQKVEFLVSFYNNEISEKSEIFDDQFSVERPDGSNFTLKIRSTKLEDSAMYFCASLDRGLGKLFFGSGTQLSVL.

V and J are TRBV9 and TRBJ2-6, with TRBD1 matching 9 bases. This CDR3 has 18 amino acids. The germline CDR1 and CDR2 sequences are SGDLS and YYNGEE. The J segment lost 0 bases and the V segment lost 3 bases, leaving 7 bases of the junction unmatched. CDR3 DNA sequence: TGTGCCAGCAGCGACCAGGACAGGGGAGGCTCTGGGGCCAACGTCCTGACTTTC. It translates to CASSDQDRGGSGANVLTF.

The J gene is TRBJ1-1, the V gene TRBV18; 7 positions match TRBD1. Germline-derived CDR1 and CDR2 are KGHSH and LQKENI. This CDR3 comprises 15 residues. With 2 bases clipped from V and 2 bases from J, the junction kept 5 bases outside the gene matches. The CDR3 sequence is CASSPLGQQNTEAFF. The CDR3 DNA is TGTGCCAGCTCACCATTGGGACAGCAAAACACTGAAGCTTTCTTT.

The rearrangement links TRBV19 to TRBJ2-1; 7 bases match TRBD1. This CDR3 region has 14 residues. The junction had 8 bases not matched to a gene; V was cut back by 8 bases and J by 4 bases. Germline CDR1 reads LNHDA; CDR2 reads SQIVND (reference sequence). CDR3 region: CASARGQNYNEQFF. The DNA of the CDR3 is TGTGCCAGTGCACGGGGACAGAATTACAATGAGCAGTTCTTC.

The gene calls are TRBV7-8 and TRBJ1-5; TRBD1 matches at 10 bases. Germline lookup yields CDR1 SGHVS and CDR2 FQNEAQ. The junction had 11 bases not matched to a gene; V was cut back by 5 bases and J by 1 base. The CDR3 has 18 amino acids. CDR3 protein: CASSPGTGDPWSNQPQHF. CDR3 bases: TGTGCCAGCAGCCCCGGGACAGGGGACCCTTGGAGCAATCAGCCCCAGCATTTT.

This sequence joins TRBV19 and TRBJ2-7, with 11 bases matching TRBD1. After removal of 5 bases from V and 3 bases from J, the junction contained 3 bases not matched to a gene. The CDR3 runs 14 residues. Germline CDR1 is LNHDA and CDR2 is SQIVND (reference sequence). The CDR3 region is CASSVGQGVYEQYF. In DNA form, the CDR3 reads TGTGCCAGTAGTGTGGGACAGGGGGTCTACGAGCAGTACTTC.

The chain combines TRBV9 with TRBJ2-1; 9 nucleotides match TRBD2. The CDR3 runs 16 residues. The germline V gene has CDR1 SGDLS and CDR2 YYNGEE. V lost 3 bases to trimming and J lost 5 bases; unmatched junction nucleotides: 9. This CDR3 reads CASSGVAGGLHNEQFF. The DNA of the CDR3 is TGTGCCAGCAGCGGGGTGGCGGGGGGGCTTCACAATGAGCAGTTCTTC.

The chain carries TRBV4-1 and TRBJ2-4, with TRBD1 identical over 8 bases. Unmatched junction bases numbered 8, after V lost 3 bases and J lost 1 base. Germline CDR1 reads MGHRA; CDR2 reads YSYEKL. The CDR3 covers 17 residues. CDR3 nucleotides: TGCGCCAGCAGCCAGCCTCGACAGGGGAATGCCAAAAACATTCAGTACTTC. It is translated as CASSQPRQGNAKNIQYF.

The chain combines TRBV5-1 with TRBJ1-1, with 7 nucleotides matching TRBD1. This CDR3 has 17 residues. CDR1 and CDR2 (germline): SGHRS, YFSETQ. The V gene end was trimmed by 0 bases and the J gene end by 2 bases; junction bases not matched to a gene: 10. The CDR3 DNA reads as TGCGCCAGCAGCTTGGCCTTAGGGGGACAGACAAACACTGAAGCTTTCTTT. Its translation is CASSLALGGQTNTEAFF.

The genes are TRBV19 and TRBJ1-2; D unclear. There are 15 residues in the CDR3. The V gene's germline CDR1 is LNHDA and CDR2 SQIVND (reference sequence). The ends were cut back, 3 bases at V and 5 bases at J, with 16 bases in the middle. The CDR3 DNA reads as TGTGCCAGTAGTATTAGCAGCGGAAACCCGTATGGCTACACCTTC. It translates to CASSISSGNPYGYTF.

The chain joins TRBV9 to TRBJ2-2; a possible D gene is TRBD1 (6 bases). The CDR3 totals 14 residues. Deletions cut 5 bases from V and 1 base from J, with 9 bases between. Germline values: CDR1 SGDLS, CDR2 YYNGEE. In DNA, the CDR3 is TGTGCCAGCAGTTCACAGGGGAACACCGGGGAGCTGTTTTTT. Amino acids: CASSSQGNTGELFF. Looking up the rest from reference TRBV9 and TRBJ2-2 gives the full variable domain: DSGVTQTPKHLITATGQRVTLRCSPRSGDLSVYWYQQSLDQGLQFLIQYYNGEERAKGNILERFSAQQFPDLHSELNLSSLELGDSALYFCASSSQGNTGELFFGEGSRLTVL.

This clone showed up just a few times. The chain carries TRBV30 and TRBJ2-3, with 11 nucleotides matching TRBD2. From germline, CDR1 is GTSNPN and CDR2 SVGIG (reference sequence). This CDR3 is built from 14 residues. Trimming took 7 bases from V and 5 from J; bases not matched to a gene: 8. CDR3 in DNA: TGTGCCTTAACCCTAGCGGGGGGCCGAGATACGCAGTATTTT. Residues: CALTLAGGRDTQYF.